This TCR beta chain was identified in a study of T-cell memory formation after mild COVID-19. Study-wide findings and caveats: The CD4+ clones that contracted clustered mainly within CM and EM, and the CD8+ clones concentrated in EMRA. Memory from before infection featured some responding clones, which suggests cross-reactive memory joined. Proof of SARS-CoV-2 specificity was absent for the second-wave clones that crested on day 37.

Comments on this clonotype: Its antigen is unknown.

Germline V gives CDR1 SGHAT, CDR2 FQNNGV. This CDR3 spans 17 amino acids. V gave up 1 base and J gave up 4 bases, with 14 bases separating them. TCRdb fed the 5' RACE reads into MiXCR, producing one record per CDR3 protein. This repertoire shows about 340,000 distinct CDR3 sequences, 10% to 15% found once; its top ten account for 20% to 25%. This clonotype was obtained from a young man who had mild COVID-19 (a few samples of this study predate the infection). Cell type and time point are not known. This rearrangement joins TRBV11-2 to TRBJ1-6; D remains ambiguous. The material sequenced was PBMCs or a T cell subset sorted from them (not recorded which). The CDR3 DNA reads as TGTGCCAGCAGCTTAGCCCCCCCAGGCCTGTATAATTCACCCCTCCACTTT. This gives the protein CASSLAPPGLYNSPLHF.